This T cell receptor beta chain derives from a study of monozygotic twins with inflammatory bowel disease. Study-wide findings and caveats: Diversity of TCRbeta measured by inverse Simpson was lower in IBD patients than in healthy co-twins.

With the 5' RACE reads reprocessed, TCRdb shows one record per CDR3 protein and no DNA. The sample has approximately 330,000 distinct CDR3 sequences. It was from whole blood, with no T cell sorting, that total RNA was isolated. For this clonotype: What it recognizes is unknown.

This receptor was taken from a human donor with ulcerative colitis or Crohn's disease, or a healthy co-twin of an affected twin (not recorded which). Sequencing used blood.

Here the CDR3 reads CAWSAGPGDTEAFF. V and J are TRBV30 and TRBJ1-1; the D gene TCRdb calls, TRBD1, cannot be checked with no DNA. The length of the CDR3 is 14 residues. Per the germline V gene, CDR1 is GTSNPN and CDR2 is SVGIG (reference sequence).